This is a list of T cell receptor beta chains from one sample in a study of control samples from healthy donors and cancer patients. Method: immunoSEQ multiplex PCR; TCRdb's copy keeps in-frame clones and lacks some. The sample contains about 180,000 clones, 85% to 95% of which appear only once. The sample consisted of blood. These receptors were obtained from a man aged 25-40 years in good health. The CDR3 runs from the conserved cysteine through the conserved F or W. Each record gives: clone size, J gene, D gene, V gene, CDR3 DNA, CDR3 protein. A D gene is named only where the DNA matches it firmly. Expanded clones get a size class; other rows say once, few or many, or leave the size out.

clone_size: NA
j_call: TRBJ1-6
d_call: TRBD1
v_call: TRBV6-2/TRBV6-3
cdr3_nt: TGTGCCAGCAGTAAGGGACAGGGGGCGAATTCACCCCTCCACTTT
cdr3_aa: CASSKGQGANSPLHF

clone_size: NA
j_call: TRBJ1-3
d_call: TRBD1
v_call: TRBV9
cdr3_nt: TGTGCCAGCAGCGCCGAGACAGGGTCTGGAAACACCATATATTTT
cdr3_aa: CASSAETGSGNTIYF

clone_size: NA
j_call: TRBJ2-3
d_call: TRBD1
v_call: TRBV6-2/TRBV6-3
cdr3_nt: TGTGCCAGCAGTTCGACACAGGGGGCGGGAGATACGCAGTATTTT
cdr3_aa: CASSSTQGAGDTQYF

clone_size: NA
j_call: TRBJ2-3
d_call: NA
v_call: TRBV29-1
cdr3_nt: TGCAGCGCCCAAAAGGGACTGTGGCAAGATACGCAGTATTTT
cdr3_aa: CSAQKGLWQDTQYF

clone_size: NA
j_call: TRBJ2-1
d_call: NA
v_call: TRBV7-9
cdr3_nt: TGTGCCAGCAGCCTAGTAGGGGACTCCTACAATGAGCAGTTCTTC
cdr3_aa: CASSLVGDSYNEQFF

clone_size: NA
j_call: TRBJ1-1
d_call: NA
v_call: TRBV9
cdr3_nt: TGTGCCAGCAGCGTAATGGGGTCAACTGAAGCTTTCTTT
cdr3_aa: CASSVMGSTEAFF

clone_size: once
j_call: TRBJ2-5
d_call: TRBD1
v_call: TRBV6-5
cdr3_nt: TGTGCCAGCAGTTACTCGATTGGCAGGGGGTTGGAGACCCAGTACTTC
cdr3_aa: CASSYSIGRGLETQYF

clone_size: NA
j_call: TRBJ2-7
d_call: TRBD2
v_call: TRBV9
cdr3_nt: TGTGCCAGCAGCCCCAGGGAGGGCAGGACCTACGAGCAGTACTTC
cdr3_aa: CASSPREGRTYEQYF

clone_size: NA
j_call: TRBJ2-2
d_call: NA
v_call: TRBV5-1
cdr3_nt: TGCGCCAGCAGCTCGAAGCGGGCGAACACCGGGGAGCTGTTTTTT
cdr3_aa: CASSSKRANTGELFF

clone_size: NA
j_call: TRBJ2-1
d_call: TRBD1
v_call: TRBV13
cdr3_nt: TGTGCCAGCAGCTTTACTTGGTACCCGACAGGGGGCTACAATGAGCAGTTCTTC
cdr3_aa: CASSFTWYPTGGYNEQFF

clone_size: NA
j_call: TRBJ1-5
d_call: TRBD1
v_call: TRBV28
cdr3_nt: TGTGCCAGCAGTTCTGACAGGGTCGCTCAGCCCCAGCATTTT
cdr3_aa: CASSSDRVAQPQHF

clone_size: once
j_call: TRBJ1-6
d_call: NA
v_call: TRBV7-9
cdr3_nt: TGTGCCAGCAGCTTATCCGGAATTCCCAGCAATTCACCCCTCCACTTT
cdr3_aa: CASSLSGIPSNSPLHF

clone_size: NA
j_call: TRBJ2-1
d_call: NA
v_call: TRBV4-3
cdr3_nt: TGCGCCAGCAGCCCAACGTCTTTAACCTACAATGAGCAGTTCTTC
cdr3_aa: CASSPTSLTYNEQFF

clone_size: once
j_call: TRBJ1-5
d_call: NA
v_call: TRBV7-9
cdr3_nt: TGTGCCAGCAGCTTAGCAGGGATGGTTCAGCCCCAGCATTTT
cdr3_aa: CASSLAGMVQPQHF

clone_size: NA
j_call: TRBJ2-3
d_call: TRBD2
v_call: TRBV7-2
cdr3_nt: TGTGCCAGCAGCCACGGGACTAGCGGGGGGCTACGGGATACGCAGTATTTT
cdr3_aa: CASSHGTSGGLRDTQYF

clone_size: NA
j_call: TRBJ2-1
d_call: NA
v_call: TRBV7-6
cdr3_nt: TGTGCCAGCAGCGCAAGGCCGGGGAGGACCTACAATGAGCAGTTCTTC
cdr3_aa: CASSARPGRTYNEQFF

clone_size: NA
j_call: TRBJ2-1
d_call: TRBD1
v_call: TRBV27
cdr3_nt: TGTGCCAGCAGTTCACTCGACAGGGTCAATGAGCAGTTCTTC
cdr3_aa: CASSSLDRVNEQFF

clone_size: NA
j_call: TRBJ2-7
d_call: NA
v_call: TRBV4-3
cdr3_nt: TGCGCCAGCAGCCAAGATCTGGCAGCCTACGAGCAGTACTTC
cdr3_aa: CASSQDLAAYEQYF

clone_size: once
j_call: TRBJ2-7
d_call: TRBD2
v_call: TRBV4-2
cdr3_nt: TGTGCCAGCAGCCCGGAAGCCCTAGCGGCTTCCTACGAGCAGTACTTC
cdr3_aa: CASSPEALAASYEQYF

clone_size: NA
j_call: TRBJ2-7
d_call: NA
v_call: TRBV14
cdr3_nt: TGTGCCAGCAGCCCGTTTGGGGGGGGCCAGCGATCCTACGAGCAGTACTTC
cdr3_aa: CASSPFGGGQRSYEQYF

clone_size: NA
j_call: TRBJ1-4
d_call: NA
v_call: TRBV30
cdr3_nt: TGTGCCTGGAGTGTAGCCCCCTATGAACTGTTTTTT
cdr3_aa: CAWSVAPYELFF

clone_size: NA
j_call: TRBJ1-2
d_call: TRBD1
v_call: TRBV6-5
cdr3_nt: TGTGCCAGCAGTTACCGTCTGACAGGGGGCAGACGCGGCTACACCTTC
cdr3_aa: CASSYRLTGGRRGYTF

clone_size: NA
j_call: TRBJ1-2
d_call: NA
v_call: TRBV2
cdr3_nt: TGTGCCAGCAGTGTCGACACATCCTCGGCCGGCTACACCTTC
cdr3_aa: CASSVDTSSAGYTF

clone_size: NA
j_call: TRBJ1-4
d_call: NA
v_call: TRBV6-4
cdr3_nt: TGTGCCAGCAGTTTACAGCCTAATGAAAAACTGTTTTTT
cdr3_aa: CASSLQPNEKLFF